A single sample is the source of the 31 T cell receptor beta chains below, sequenced in a study of blood T cells in healthy people across ages. A second PCR, run for roughly 7 to 11 cycles, used a sample-barcoded 5' primer plus a J-beta primer mix. MiXCR was run by TCRdb on the 5' RACE reads, yielding one entry per CDR3 protein. The sample holds more than 1.4 million distinct CDR3 sequences, roughly 40% seen once. Sequenced input: blood. These receptors all stem from a woman aged 18-30 years in good health.

The J gene is TRBJ2-2, the V gene TRBV24-1; a possible D gene is TRBD2 (7 bases). The CDR3 is made up of 15 amino acids. Germline V CDR1 and CDR2: KGHDR, SFDVKD. V was pared by 0 bases and J by 7 bases, with 11 bases between. As DNA, the CDR3 is TGTGCCACCAGTGATTTGGGGGGGGGCGACGGGGAGCTGTTTTTT. Protein: CATSDLGGGDGELFF.

The chain has TRBV4-1 and TRBJ2-7; D is unresolved. Trimming pared 4 bases from V and 0 bases from J, leaving 16 bases between. Germline V CDR1 and CDR2: MGHRA, YSYEKL. This CDR3 has 16 amino acids. The CDR3, as DNA: TGCGCCAGCAGCCTTTCTCGGCTAGGCAGCTCCTACGAGCAGTACTTC. Encoded protein: CASSLSRLGSSYEQYF.

The chain has TRBV4-1 and TRBJ2-3, with 14 bases fitting TRBD2. Germline CDR1 is MGHRA and CDR2 is YSYEKL. V was pared by 1 base and J by 2 bases, with 5 bases of the junction left unmatched. This CDR3 has 18 residues. As DNA, the CDR3 is TGCGCCAGCAGCCAAGGACTAGCGGGAGGGATTGTCACAGATACGCAGTATTTT. This translates into CASSQGLAGGIVTDTQYF.

There are a few counts of this clonotype. V and J are TRBV20-1 and TRBJ1-1; weak D call: TRBD1 (6 bases). The ends were cut back, 3 bases at V and 0 bases at J, with 11 bases in the middle. The CDR3 loop spans 14 amino acids. The germline V gene has CDR1 DFQATT and CDR2 SNEGSKA (reference sequence). CDR3 DNA: TGCAGTGCTAGCATGGACAGACTGAACACTGAAGCTTTCTTT. This codes for CSASMDRLNTEAFF.

This sequence joins TRBV18 and TRBJ2-5; 10 bases fit TRBD2. With the DNA end fitting TRBJ2-7 better, the J assignment may be wrong. Germline CDR1 KGHSH, CDR2 LQKENI. This CDR3 has 16 amino acids. As DNA, the CDR3 is TGTGCCAGCTCACCGCCCGTAGCGGGAGGAAATTACGAGCAGTACTTC. Its protein is CASSPPVAGGNYEQYF.

To note about this clonotype: This may arise from a read error, as a much more abundant clone is one base away. The rearrangement links TRBV6-5 to TRBJ2-5; a possible D gene is TRBD1 (6 bases). Germline V gene lookup returns CDR1 MNHEY and CDR2 SVGAGI. CDR3 size: 15 residues. The CDR3 sequence: CTSSYSFGQNNEQYF. The CDR3 DNA reads TGTACCAGCAGTTACTCGTTCGGACAGAACAATGAGCAGTACTTC.

This sequence joins TRBV12-3 or TRBV12-4 and TRBJ1-1, with TRBD1 identical over 8 bases. Trimming removed 0 bases from V and 6 bases from J; junction bases left unmatched: 6. CDR3 length: 15 residues. Written as DNA, the CDR3 is TGTGCCAGCAGTTTAGCGGGGAACAGGGGGGCTGAAGCTTTCTTT. Encoded protein: CASSLAGNRGAEAFF.

This clonotype was seen a few times. The chain couples TRBV29-1 to TRBJ1-4; D is perhaps TRBD1 (5 bases). Trimming removed 7 bases from V and 4 bases from J, with 10 bases in between. The CDR3 contains 12 residues. CDR1 is SQVTM and CDR2 is ANQGSEA in the germline V gene. CDR3 residues: CSATESNEKLFF. The CDR3, as DNA: TGCAGCGCGACAGAGAGTAATGAAAAACTGTTTTTT.

The chain recombines TRBV27 with TRBJ1-2, with a weak D call TRBD1 (6 bases). CDR3 length: 15 residues. Trimming removed 7 bases from V and 2 bases from J, with 17 bases in between. From germline, CDR1 is MNHEY and CDR2 SMNVEV (reference sequence). CDR3 DNA sequence: TGTGCCAGCACCTCAGTTGCGGGGGGCAACTATGGCTACACCTTC. This codes for CASTSVAGGNYGYTF.

The chain employs TRBV11-2 and TRBJ2-7; D uncertain. Germline V CDR1 and CDR2: SGHAT, FQNNGV. This CDR3 has 14 amino acids. V was clipped by 2 bases and J by 2 bases, with 10 bases between them. This CDR3 is CASSLFGGTYEQYF. The CDR3, as DNA: TGTGCCAGCAGCTTATTTGGCGGAACCTACGAGCAGTACTTC.

This clonotype was counted only a few times. The genes are TRBV7-3 and TRBJ2-5, with D uncertain. CDR1 and CDR2 (germline): SGHTA, FQGTGA. The CDR3 is 14 amino acids. The ends were cut back, 4 bases at V and 5 bases at J, with 14 bases in the middle. The CDR3 sequence is CASSSGRVGETQYF. CDR3 nucleotides: TGTGCCAGCAGCTCGGGCCGGGTTGGGGAGACCCAGTACTTC.

This clonotype was detected only a few times. The rearrangement joins TRBV29-1 to TRBJ2-3; D uncertain. Germline V CDR1 and CDR2: SQVTM, ANQGSEA. Trimming stripped 6 bases from V and 1 base from J, with 8 bases between. The CDR3 sequence is 12 residues long. This chain's CDR3 is CSVTDGTDTQYF. In nucleotides, the CDR3 is TGCAGCGTCACGGACGGCACAGATACGCAGTATTTT.

The chain couples TRBV10-3 to TRBJ1-6, with 10 bases lining up with TRBD1. V shed 10 bases, J shed 4 bases, and the junction held 7 bases outside the gene matches. The CDR3 length is 15 residues. Germline V lookup: CDR1 ENHRY, CDR2 SYGVKD. This CDR3 is CATTGQGEYNSPLHF. The CDR3 DNA is TGTGCCACCACTGGACAGGGGGAATATAATTCACCCCTCCACTTT.

The chain joins TRBV20-1 to TRBJ2-7, with 8 bases aligning to TRBD1. The CDR3 consists of 14 residues. Germline V gene lookup returns CDR1 DFQATT and CDR2 SNEGSKA (reference sequence). V dropped 0 bases and J dropped 6; count of bases not matched to a gene: 7. CDR3 sequence (DNA): TGCAGTGCTAGAGATCAGGGGGCAGGGGGCGAGCAGTACTTC. Translating it yields CSARDQGAGGEQYF.

This chain uses TRBV11-2 with TRBJ2-1; no reliable D call. With 0 bases removed from V and 6 bases from J, the gap between germline ends came to 9 bases. This CDR3 region has 14 residues. Germline loops: CDR1 SGHAT, CDR2 FQNNGV. The CDR3 region has the DNA TGTGCCAGCAGCTTAGAGGCGAGCAGCAATGAGCAGTTCTTC. Translation gives CASSLEASSNEQFF.

This clonotype was counted only a few times. The chain uses TRBV27 and TRBJ2-5; D remains ambiguous. The V gene lost 0 bases and the J gene lost 4 bases, with 6 bases spanning the gap. This CDR3 comprises 13 residues. Germline V lookup: CDR1 MNHEY, CDR2 SMNVEV (reference sequence). CDR3 bases: TGTGCCAGCAGTTTATCGGTAGTAGAGACCCAGTACTTC. It encodes CASSLSVVETQYF.

This clonotype was counted between two and nine times. The rearrangement links TRBV10-3 to TRBJ2-1; TRBD1 matches 8 bases. The CDR3 length is 13 residues. Germline assignment: CDR1 ENHRY and CDR2 SYGVKD. Trimming took 5 bases from V and 5 from J; bases not matched to a gene: 2. CDR3 bases: TGTGCCATCAGTCGGGACAGGAACAATGAGCAGTTCTTC. It translates to CAISRDRNNEQFF.

The rearrangement uses TRBV29-1 and TRBJ1-5; D might be TRBD1 (6 bases). V lost 7 bases and J lost 3, with 16 bases in between. CDR1 and CDR2 from the germline V gene are SQVTM and ANQGSEA. CDR3 size: 14 residues. DNA of the CDR3: TGCAGCGCTCAGACAGGAGGGGTCAATCAGCCCCAGCATTTT. It yields the protein CSAQTGGVNQPQHF.

As to this clonotype: One base away lies a much larger clone, so this may be a sequencing read error. J is TRBJ2-1 and V is TRBV29-1; D unresolved. The last part of the DNA fits TRBJ2-7 better; the J call may be wrong. The germline V gene has CDR1 SQVTM and CDR2 ANQGSEA. This CDR3 contains 12 residues. Here the CDR3 reads CSVDRSSNEQYF. The CDR3 DNA follows: TGCAGCGTTGACCGGTCCTCCAATGAGCAGTACTTC.

There are a few counts of this clonotype. The rearrangement joins TRBV4-2 to TRBJ2-5; no reliable D call. Germline V gene data show CDR1 as LGHNA and CDR2 as YNFKEQ. Trimming took off 1 base at V and 5 bases at J, with 14 bases between the two ends. This CDR3 has 15 residues. The DNA for the CDR3 is TGTGCCAGCAGCCAAGGAGGCGGACCAGAGGAGACCCAGTACTTC. Encoded protein: CASSQGGGPEETQYF.

V gene TRBV6-5 combines with J gene TRBJ2-1; TRBD1 might be the D (6 bases). The germline CDR1 and CDR2 sequences are MNHEY and SVGAGI. Deletions cut 2 bases from V and 4 bases from J, with 12 bases between. CDR3 length: 15 residues. The CDR3 sequence: CASSYPRTEYNEQFF. CDR3 coding DNA: TGTGCCAGCAGTTACCCACGGACAGAGTACAATGAGCAGTTCTTC.

This clonotype was picked up one time. A much larger clone lies one base from this, so it may be a read error. The genes are TRBV28 and TRBJ2-4; TRBD1 agrees at 11 bases. The assigned J gene may be wrong: the sequence end matches TRBJ2-5 better. The germline CDR1 and CDR2 sequences are MDHEN and SYDVKM. CDR3 length: 14 amino acids. DNA of the CDR3: TGTGCCAGCGCACGGACAGGGGGCCGGGAGACCCAGTACTTC. Protein: CASARTGGRETQYF.

The V call is TRBV7-2, the J call TRBJ2-7; tentative D call: TRBD1 (6 bases). The V end was cut by 4 bases, the J end by 6 bases, with 13 bases between. Per germline, CDR1 SGHTA and CDR2 FQGNSA. The CDR3 is 13 amino acids. As DNA, the CDR3 is TGTGCCAGCAGCTGGAACTCAGGGGTCGAGCAGTACTTC. It specifies CASSWNSGVEQYF.

This rearrangement joins TRBV3-1 to TRBJ2-5; 7 positions match TRBD2. CDR1 and CDR2 (germline): LGHDT, YNNKEL (reference sequence). The CDR3 sequence is 13 residues long. Germline trimming cut 2 bases from V and 3 bases from J; bases unmatched to any gene: 0. The CDR3 sequence: CASSQLAEETQYF. CDR3 sequence (DNA): TGTGCCAGCAGCCAACTAGCGGAAGAGACCCAGTACTTC.

The rearrangement joins TRBV20-1 to TRBJ2-7; the D is unclear. The germline gives CDR1 DFQATT, CDR2 SNEGSKA (reference sequence). Trimming pared 1 base from V and 3 bases from J, leaving 16 bases between. The CDR3 extends over 15 amino acids. The CDR3 coding sequence is TGCAGTGCTAGAGGAAGGGTGGTAGGAAACTACGAGCAGTACTTC. Its protein is CSARGRVVGNYEQYF.

The V and J genes are TRBV29-1 and TRBJ1-1; D perhaps matches TRBD1 (6 bases). Germline CDR1 is SQVTM and CDR2 is ANQGSEA. V dropped 7 bases and J dropped 0 bases, with 9 bases sitting between them. The CDR3 totals 12 residues. CDR3 bases: TGCAGCGGGACAGTGATGAACACTGAAGCTTTCTTT. This sequence encodes CSGTVMNTEAFF.

This sequence joins TRBV20-1 and TRBJ2-1; TRBD2 agrees at 13 bases. The CDR3 loop spans 13 amino acids. Germline CDR1 and CDR2: DFQATT and SNEGSKA (reference sequence). Trimming took 5 bases from V and 7 from J; bases not matched to a gene: 2. The CDR3 bases are TGCAGTGCTGGGACTAGCGGGATGAATGAGCAGTTCTTC. Residues: CSAGTSGMNEQFF.

This clonotype has more than one count but fewer than ten. The CDR3 DNA reads TGTGCCACGCAGACAGGGGGCTCAGATACGCAGTATTTT. It specifies CATQTGGSDTQYF. This chain joins TRBV10-3 and TRBJ2-3, with 10 positions matching TRBD1. Germline V gene sequence: CDR1 ENHRY, CDR2 SYGVKD. With 10 bases clipped from V and 4 bases from J, the junction kept 5 bases outside the gene matches. The CDR3 spans 13 residues.

This chain joins TRBV20-1 and TRBJ2-7, with D possibly called TRBD1 or TRBD2 (5 bases each). Trimming removed 5 bases at V and 0 bases at J, with 14 bases between. The CDR3 is 14 residues long. CDR1 is DFQATT and CDR2 is SNEGSKA in the germline V gene (reference sequence). This CDR3 is CSASPRDGSYEQYF. The DNA for the CDR3 is TGCAGTGCTTCCCCCCGGGACGGCTCCTACGAGCAGTACTTC.

The table lists this clonotype with a few counts. The chain recombines TRBV20-1 with TRBJ2-7; D is possibly TRBD2 (5 bases). The CDR3 is 12 amino acids. CDR1 is DFQATT and CDR2 is SNEGSKA in the germline V gene (reference sequence). Trimming removed 5 bases from V and 3 bases from J, with 11 bases in between. This CDR3 is CSAETRGYEQYF. DNA of the CDR3: TGCAGTGCTGAGACTCGGGGCTACGAGCAGTACTTC.

The rearrangement links TRBV3-1 to TRBJ1-5; 7 bases line up with TRBD1. CDR3 length: 13 residues. V lost 5 bases, J lost 7 bases, and 5 bases stayed unmatched. Germline V gives CDR1 LGHDT, CDR2 YNNKEL (reference sequence). For the CDR3, the DNA is TGTGCCAGCAGCGTGACAGGGCAACAGCCCCAGCATTTT. This sequence encodes CASSVTGQQPQHF.